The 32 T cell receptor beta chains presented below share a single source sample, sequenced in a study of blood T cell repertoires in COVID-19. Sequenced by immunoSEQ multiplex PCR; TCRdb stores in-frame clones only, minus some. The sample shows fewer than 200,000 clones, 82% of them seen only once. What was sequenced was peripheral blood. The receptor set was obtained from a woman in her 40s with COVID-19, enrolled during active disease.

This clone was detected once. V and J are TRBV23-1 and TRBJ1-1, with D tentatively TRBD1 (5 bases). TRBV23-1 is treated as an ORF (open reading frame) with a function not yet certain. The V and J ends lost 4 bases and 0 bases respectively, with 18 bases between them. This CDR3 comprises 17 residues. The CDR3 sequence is CASSRTPRGRMNTEAFF. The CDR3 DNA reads TGCGCCAGCAGTCGGACCCCAAGGGGTCGGATGAACACTGAAGCTTTCTTT.

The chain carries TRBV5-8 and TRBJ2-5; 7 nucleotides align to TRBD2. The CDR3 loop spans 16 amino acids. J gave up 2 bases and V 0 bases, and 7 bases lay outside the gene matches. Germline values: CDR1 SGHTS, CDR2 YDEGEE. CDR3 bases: TGTGCCAGCAGCTTGGGGCTAGCGGAACCACAAGAGACCCAGTACTTC. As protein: CASSLGLAEPQETQYF. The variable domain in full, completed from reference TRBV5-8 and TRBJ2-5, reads EAGVTQSPTHLIKTRGQQATLRCSPISGHTSVYWYQQALGLGLQFLLWYDEGEERNRGNFPPRFSGRQFPNYSSELNVNALELEDSALYLCASSLGLAEPQETQYFGPGTRLLVL.

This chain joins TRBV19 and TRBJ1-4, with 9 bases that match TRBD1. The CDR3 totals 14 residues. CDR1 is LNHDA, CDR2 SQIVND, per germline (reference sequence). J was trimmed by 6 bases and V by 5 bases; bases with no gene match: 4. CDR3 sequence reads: CASSLQGADEKLFF. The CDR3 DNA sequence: TGTGCCAGTAGTCTACAGGGGGCAGATGAAAAACTGTTTTTT.

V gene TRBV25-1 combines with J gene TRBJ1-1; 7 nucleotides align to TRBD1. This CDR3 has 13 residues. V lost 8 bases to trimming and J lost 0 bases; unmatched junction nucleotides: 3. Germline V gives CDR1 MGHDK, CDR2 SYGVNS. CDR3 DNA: TGTGCCAGCCAGACAGGGCTGAACACTGAAGCTTTCTTT. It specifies CASQTGLNTEAFF.

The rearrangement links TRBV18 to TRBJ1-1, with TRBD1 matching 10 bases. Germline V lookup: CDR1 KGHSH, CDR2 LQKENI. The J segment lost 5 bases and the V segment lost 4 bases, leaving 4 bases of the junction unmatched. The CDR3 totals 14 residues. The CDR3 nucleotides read TGTGCCAGCTCACGACAGGGGGCGGATACTGAAGCTTTCTTT. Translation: CASSRQGADTEAFF. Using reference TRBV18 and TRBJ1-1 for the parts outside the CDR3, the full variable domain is NAGVMQNPRHLVRRRGQEARLRCSPMKGHSHVYWYRQLPEEGLKFMVYLQKENIIDESGMPKERFSAEFPKEGPSILRIQQVVRGDSAAYFCASSRQGADTEAFFGQGTRLTVV.

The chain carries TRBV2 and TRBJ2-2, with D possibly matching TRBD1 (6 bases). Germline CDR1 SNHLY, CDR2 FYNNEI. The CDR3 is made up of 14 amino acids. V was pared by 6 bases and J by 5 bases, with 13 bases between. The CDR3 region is CASRPTGITGELFF. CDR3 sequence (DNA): TGTGCCAGCAGACCTACAGGGATTACCGGGGAGCTGTTTTTT. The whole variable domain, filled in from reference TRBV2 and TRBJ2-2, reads EPEVTQTPSHQVTQMGQEVILRCVPISNHLYFYWYRQILGQKVEFLVSFYNNEISEKSEIFDDQFSVERPDGSNFTLKIRSTKLEDSAMYFCASRPTGITGELFFGEGSRLTVL.

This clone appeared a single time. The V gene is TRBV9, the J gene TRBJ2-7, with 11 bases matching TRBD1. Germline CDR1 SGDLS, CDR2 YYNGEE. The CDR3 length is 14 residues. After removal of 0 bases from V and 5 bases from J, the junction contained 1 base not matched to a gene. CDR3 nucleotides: TGTGCCAGCAGCGTAGGGACAGGGGGCGACGAGCAGTACTTC. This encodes CASSVGTGGDEQYF.

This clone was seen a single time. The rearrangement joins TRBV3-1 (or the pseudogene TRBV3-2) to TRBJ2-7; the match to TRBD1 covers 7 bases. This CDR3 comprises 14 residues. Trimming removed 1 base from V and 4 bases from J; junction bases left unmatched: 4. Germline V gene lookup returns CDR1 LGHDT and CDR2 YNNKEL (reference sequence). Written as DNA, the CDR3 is TGTGCCAGCAGCCAAGGGGCAGGGGGATACGAGCAGTACTTC. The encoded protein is CASSQGAGGYEQYF.

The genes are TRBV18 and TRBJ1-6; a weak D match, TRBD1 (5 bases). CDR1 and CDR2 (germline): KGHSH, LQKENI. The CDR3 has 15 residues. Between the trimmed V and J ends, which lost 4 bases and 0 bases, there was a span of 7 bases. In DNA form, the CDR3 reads TGTGCCAGCTCACGCGACAGCTCCTATAATTCACCCCTCCACTTT. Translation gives CASSRDSSYNSPLHF.

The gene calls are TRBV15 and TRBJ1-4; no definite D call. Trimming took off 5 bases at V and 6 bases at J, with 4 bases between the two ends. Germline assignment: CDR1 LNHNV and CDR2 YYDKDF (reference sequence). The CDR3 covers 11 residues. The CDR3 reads CATSLDEKLFF. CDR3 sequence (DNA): TGTGCCACCAGCCTAGATGAAAAACTGTTTTTT.

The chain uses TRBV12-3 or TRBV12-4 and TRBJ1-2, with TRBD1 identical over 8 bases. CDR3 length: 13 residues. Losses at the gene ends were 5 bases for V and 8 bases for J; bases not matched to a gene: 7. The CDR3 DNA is TGTGCCAGCAGTCAGGGACAGGTTGGCGGCTACACCTTC. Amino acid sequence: CASSQGQVGGYTF.

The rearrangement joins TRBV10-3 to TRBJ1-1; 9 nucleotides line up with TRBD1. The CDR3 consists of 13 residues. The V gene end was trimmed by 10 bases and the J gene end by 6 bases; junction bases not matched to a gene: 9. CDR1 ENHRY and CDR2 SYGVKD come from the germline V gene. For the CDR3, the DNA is TGTGCCACCGCACAGGGGGCTATCGCTGAAGCTTTCTTT. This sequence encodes CATAQGAIAEAFF.

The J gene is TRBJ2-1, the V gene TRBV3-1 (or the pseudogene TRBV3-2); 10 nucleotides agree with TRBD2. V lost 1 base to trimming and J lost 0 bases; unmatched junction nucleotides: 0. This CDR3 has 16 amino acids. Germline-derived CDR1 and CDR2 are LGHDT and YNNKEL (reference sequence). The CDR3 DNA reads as TGTGCCAGCAGCCAAGTAGCGGGAGGCTCCTACAATGAGCAGTTCTTC. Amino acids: CASSQVAGGSYNEQFF.

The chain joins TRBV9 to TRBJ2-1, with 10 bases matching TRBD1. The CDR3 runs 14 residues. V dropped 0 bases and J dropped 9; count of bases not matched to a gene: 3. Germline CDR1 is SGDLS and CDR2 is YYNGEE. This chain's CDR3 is CASSVEWTGGEQFF. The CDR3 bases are TGTGCCAGCAGCGTAGAGTGGACAGGGGGTGAGCAGTTCTTC.

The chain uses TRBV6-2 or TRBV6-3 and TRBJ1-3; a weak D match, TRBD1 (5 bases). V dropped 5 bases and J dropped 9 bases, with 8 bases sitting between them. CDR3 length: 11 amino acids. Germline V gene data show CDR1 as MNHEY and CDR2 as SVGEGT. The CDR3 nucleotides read TGTGCCAGCAGTCCGGGACTCACCATATATTTT. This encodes CASSPGLTIYF.

The CDR3 DNA sequence: TGTGCCAGCAGCGACAGGGTGACGCCCCAGCATTTT. This encodes CASSDRVTPQHF. V usage is TRBV12-3 or TRBV12-4 and J usage is TRBJ1-5; 7 positions agree with TRBD1. The CDR3 length is 12 residues. After removal of 6 bases from V and 9 bases from J, the junction contained 5 bases not matched to a gene.

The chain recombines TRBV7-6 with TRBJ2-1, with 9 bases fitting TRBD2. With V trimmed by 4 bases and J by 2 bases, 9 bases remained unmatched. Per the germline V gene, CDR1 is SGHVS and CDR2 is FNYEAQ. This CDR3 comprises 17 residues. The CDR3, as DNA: TGTGCCAGCAGCTCCGTCTCCTTAGCGGGGGCCTACAATGAGCAGTTCTTC. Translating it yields CASSSVSLAGAYNEQFF.

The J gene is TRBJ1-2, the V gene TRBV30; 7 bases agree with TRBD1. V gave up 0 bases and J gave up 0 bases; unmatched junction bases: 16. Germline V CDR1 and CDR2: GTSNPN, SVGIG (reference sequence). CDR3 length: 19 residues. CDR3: CAWSVKLGTVTSSNYGYTF. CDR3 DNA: TGTGCCTGGAGTGTCAAATTAGGGACAGTAACTTCTTCTAACTATGGCTACACCTTC. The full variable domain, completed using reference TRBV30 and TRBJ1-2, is SQTIHQWPATLVQPVGSPLSLECTVEGTSNPNLYWYRQAAGRGLQLLFYSVGIGQISSEVPQNLSASRPQDRQFILSSKKLLLSDSGFYLCAWSVKLGTVTSSNYGYTFGSGTRLTVV.

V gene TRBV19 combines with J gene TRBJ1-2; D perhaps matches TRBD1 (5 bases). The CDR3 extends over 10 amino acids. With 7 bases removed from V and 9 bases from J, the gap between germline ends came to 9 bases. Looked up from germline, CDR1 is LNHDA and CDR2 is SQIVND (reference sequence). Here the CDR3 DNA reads TGTGCCAGTAACGGGGGTAGCTACACCTTC. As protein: CASNGGSYTF.

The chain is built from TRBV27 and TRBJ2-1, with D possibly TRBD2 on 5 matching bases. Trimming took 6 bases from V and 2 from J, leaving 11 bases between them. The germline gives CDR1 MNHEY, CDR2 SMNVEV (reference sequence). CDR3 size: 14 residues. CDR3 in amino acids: CASSNSVTYNEQFF. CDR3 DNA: TGTGCCAGCAGCAATAGCGTAACCTACAATGAGCAGTTCTTC.

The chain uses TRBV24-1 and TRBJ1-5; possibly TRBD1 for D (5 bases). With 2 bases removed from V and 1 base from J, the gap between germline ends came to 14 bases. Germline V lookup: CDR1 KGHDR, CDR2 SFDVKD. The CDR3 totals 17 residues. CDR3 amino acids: CATSDSLQGVSNQPQHF. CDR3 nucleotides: TGTGCCACCAGTGATTCGCTGCAAGGGGTAAGCAATCAGCCCCAGCATTTT.

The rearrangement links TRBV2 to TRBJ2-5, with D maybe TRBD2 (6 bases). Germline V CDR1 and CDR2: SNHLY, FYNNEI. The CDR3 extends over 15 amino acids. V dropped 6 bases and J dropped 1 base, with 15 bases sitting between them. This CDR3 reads CASSRVSGSQETQYF. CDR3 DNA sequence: TGTGCCAGCAGCAGAGTTAGCGGAAGCCAAGAGACCCAGTACTTC.

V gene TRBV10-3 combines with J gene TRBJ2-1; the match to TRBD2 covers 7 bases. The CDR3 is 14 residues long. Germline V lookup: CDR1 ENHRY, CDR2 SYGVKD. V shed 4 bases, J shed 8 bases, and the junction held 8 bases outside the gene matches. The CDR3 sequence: CAISGGLGPHEQFF. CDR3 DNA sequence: TGTGCCATCAGTGGAGGACTAGGCCCACATGAGCAGTTCTTC.

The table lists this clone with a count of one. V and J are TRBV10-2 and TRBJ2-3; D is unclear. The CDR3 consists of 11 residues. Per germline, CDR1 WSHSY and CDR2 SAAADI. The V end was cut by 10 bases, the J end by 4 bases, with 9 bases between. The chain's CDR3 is CATDFADTQYF. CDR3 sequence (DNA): TGCGCCACAGATTTCGCAGATACGCAGTATTTT.

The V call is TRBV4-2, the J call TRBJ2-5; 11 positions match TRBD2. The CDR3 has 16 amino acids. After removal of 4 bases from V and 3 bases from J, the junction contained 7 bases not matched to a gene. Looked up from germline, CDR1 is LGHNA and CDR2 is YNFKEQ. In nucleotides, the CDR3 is TGTGCCAGCAGCCTGACCGGACTAGCGGGCAAAGAGACCCAGTACTTC. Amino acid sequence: CASSLTGLAGKETQYF.

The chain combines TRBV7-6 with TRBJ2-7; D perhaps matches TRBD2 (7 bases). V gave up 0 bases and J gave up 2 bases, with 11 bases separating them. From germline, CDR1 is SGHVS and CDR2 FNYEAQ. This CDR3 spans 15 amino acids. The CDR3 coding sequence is TGTGCCAGCAGCTTAGCAGGGGGGGCCGCCTACGAGCAGTACTTC. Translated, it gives CASSLAGGAAYEQYF.

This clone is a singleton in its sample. For the CDR3, the DNA is TGTGCCAGCAGTAGCCAGGGGGGCACTGAAGCTTTCTTT. This sequence encodes CASSSQGGTEAFF. This sequence joins TRBV7-2 and TRBJ1-1, with TRBD1 matching 7 bases. This CDR3 region has 13 residues. Per the germline V gene, CDR1 is SGHTA and CDR2 is FQGNSA. V shed 6 bases and J 4 bases; nucleotides not matched to a gene: 5.

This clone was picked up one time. The CDR3, as DNA: TGTGCCAGCAGTCCCTGGACAGTCGTTAATGAAAAACTGTTTTTT. As protein: CASSPWTVVNEKLFF. The gene calls are TRBV28 and TRBJ1-4, with a weak D call TRBD1 (6 bases). V lost 5 bases to trimming and J lost 4 bases, with 14 bases between them. This CDR3 is 15 amino acids long. Germline V gives CDR1 MDHEN, CDR2 SYDVKM. The whole variable domain, remainder taken from reference TRBV28 and TRBJ1-4, is DVKVTQSSRYLVKRTGEKVFLECVQDMDHENMFWYRQDPGLGLRLIYFSYDVKMKEKGDIPEGYSVSREKKERFSLILESASTNQTSMYLCASSPWTVVNEKLFFGSGTQLSVL.

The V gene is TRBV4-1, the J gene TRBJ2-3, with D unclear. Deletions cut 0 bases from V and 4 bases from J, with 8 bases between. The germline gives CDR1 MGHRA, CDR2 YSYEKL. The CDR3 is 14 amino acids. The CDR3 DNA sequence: TGCGCCAGCAGCCAAGAGTCTATCTCAGATACGCAGTATTTT. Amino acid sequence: CASSQESISDTQYF.

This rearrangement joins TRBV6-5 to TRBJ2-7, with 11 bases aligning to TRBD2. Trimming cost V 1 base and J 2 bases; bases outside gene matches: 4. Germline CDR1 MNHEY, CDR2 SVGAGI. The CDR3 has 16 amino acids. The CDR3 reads CASSYLPGLAAYEQYF. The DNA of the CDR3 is TGTGCCAGCAGTTACTTACCGGGACTAGCGGCCTACGAGCAGTACTTC.

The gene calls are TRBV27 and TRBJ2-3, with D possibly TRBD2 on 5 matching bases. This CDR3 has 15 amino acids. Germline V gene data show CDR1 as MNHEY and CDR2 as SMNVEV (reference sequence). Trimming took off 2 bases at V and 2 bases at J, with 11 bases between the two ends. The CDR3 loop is CASSLSLGATDTQYF. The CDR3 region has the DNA TGTGCCAGCAGTTTAAGTTTGGGAGCCACAGATACGCAGTATTTT.

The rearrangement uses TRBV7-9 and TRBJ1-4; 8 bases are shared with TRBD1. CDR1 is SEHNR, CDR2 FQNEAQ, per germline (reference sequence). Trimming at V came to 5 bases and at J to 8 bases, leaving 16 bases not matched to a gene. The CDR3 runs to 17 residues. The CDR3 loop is CASSGQRQGNIGEKLFF. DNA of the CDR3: TGTGCCAGCAGCGGACAACGACAGGGGAATATTGGCGAAAAACTGTTTTTT.